This T cell receptor beta chain derives from a study of T cell responses to AZD1222 COVID-19 vaccine. V lost 1 base and J 7 bases, leaving 13 bases between the germline ends. Germline CDR1 SNHLY, CDR2 FYNNEI. The CDR3 spans 15 residues. This table comes from immunoSEQ multiplex PCR, and its TCRdb copy is limited to in-frame clones, with some not included. This table has over 130,000 clones, about 90% appearing once. The sample in question was peripheral blood, obtained on day 0 of AZD1222 vaccination. This receptor was identified in an adult in good health. The chain recombines TRBV2 with TRBJ1-4, with D possibly matching TRBD1 (6 bases). DNA for the CDR3: TGTGCCAGCAGTGAAGAGTCGCAGGGGAGTGAAAAACTGTTTTTT. Protein: CASSEESQGSEKLFF.